This T cell receptor beta chain emerged from a study of blood T cells in healthy people across ages. Every donor provided roughly 10 milliliters of peripheral blood. This CDR3 has 14 amino acids. Trimming shortened V by 8 bases and J by 7 bases, and 21 bases separated the two germline ends. A second PCR of 7 to 11 cycles used a sample-barcoded 5' primer and a J-beta primer mix. TCRdb passed the 5' RACE reads through MiXCR, listing each CDR3 protein once. The repertoire consists of about 1.5 million distinct CDR3 sequences, with about 42% occurring once and the leading ten covering about 3.8%. This sequence originates from a woman between 18 and 30 years old in good health. Sequencing used blood. The chain uses TRBV12-3 or TRBV12-4 and TRBJ2-7; TRBD2 is a possible D gene (6 bases). The CDR3 sequence: CASYLGGFIDEQYF. DNA of the CDR3: TGTGCCAGCTATTTGGGGGGATTCATCGATGAGCAGTACTTC.